Included here is one T cell receptor beta chain sequence, with context. What it binds is not known. The data were taken from a study of beta chain features in type 1 diabetes. Investigators reverse transcribed all isolated RNA, so they sequenced expressed TCRB transcripts. Method: immunoSEQ multiplex PCR; TCRdb's copy keeps in-frame clones and lacks some. The table has under 350,000 clones, 7.5% to 9.5% seen once. The study's findings and limits: There was a moderate but significant shortening of TCRB CDR3s in all four CD4+ subsets of Type 1 diabetes patients. Because the template was cDNA, high-expressing cells might be over-represented. The study found fewer insertions and more deletions at VDJ junctions in type 1 diabetes patients.

The sample comprised central memory CD4+ T cells from blood. This clonotype originated in a woman under 30 in good health.

CDR3 sequence reads: CATSMGQGAYGYTF. As DNA, the CDR3 is TGTGCCACCTCGATGGGGCAGGGAGCGTATGGCTACACCTTC. The gene calls are TRBV10-3 and TRBJ1-2, with a possible D match to TRBD1 (5 bases). Germline CDR1 ENHRY, CDR2 SYGVKD. Trimming pared 10 bases from V and 5 bases from J, leaving 20 bases between. CDR3 length equals 14 residues.